This T cell receptor (beta chain) was recorded in a study of T cells in localized non-small cell lung cancer. Measured with immunoSEQ multiplex PCR; TCRdb has only the in-frame clones, and not every one. In the table there are fewer than 100,000 clones, roughly 87% of which are singletons. Points from the study as a whole: A single tumor region was sequenced, leaving heterogeneity possible. Within adjacent lung there appeared a median approximately 58 of the top 100 tumor clones.

With 3 bases removed from V and 4 bases from J, the gap between germline ends came to 10 bases. The CDR3 loop spans 15 amino acids. Germline lookup yields CDR1 SGHTA and CDR2 FQGTGA. Comment on this clone: The target antigen is unknown.

The chain employs TRBV7-3 and TRBJ1-6; a possible D gene is TRBD1 (6 bases). The TCR was taken from a man aged 40 to 75 with stage I squamous cell lung carcinoma. The specimen comprised peripheral blood, sampled before any cancer treatment. The CDR3 DNA reads as TGTGCCAGCAGCTTGGCGGGGGCTTATAATTCACCCCTCCACTTT. Its protein product is CASSLAGAYNSPLHF.